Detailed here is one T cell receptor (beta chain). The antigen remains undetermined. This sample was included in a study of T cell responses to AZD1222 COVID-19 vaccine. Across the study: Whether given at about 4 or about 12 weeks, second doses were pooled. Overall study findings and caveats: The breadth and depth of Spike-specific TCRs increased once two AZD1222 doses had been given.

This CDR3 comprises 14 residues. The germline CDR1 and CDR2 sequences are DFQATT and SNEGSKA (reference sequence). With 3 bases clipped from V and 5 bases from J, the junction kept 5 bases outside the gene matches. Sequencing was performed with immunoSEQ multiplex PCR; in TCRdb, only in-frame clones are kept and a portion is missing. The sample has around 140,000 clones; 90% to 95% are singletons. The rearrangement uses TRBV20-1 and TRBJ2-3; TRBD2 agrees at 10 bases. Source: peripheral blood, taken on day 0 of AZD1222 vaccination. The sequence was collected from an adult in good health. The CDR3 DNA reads TGCAGTGCTAGTTTAGCGGGGGGCGGAGATACGCAGTATTTT. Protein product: CSASLAGGGDTQYF.